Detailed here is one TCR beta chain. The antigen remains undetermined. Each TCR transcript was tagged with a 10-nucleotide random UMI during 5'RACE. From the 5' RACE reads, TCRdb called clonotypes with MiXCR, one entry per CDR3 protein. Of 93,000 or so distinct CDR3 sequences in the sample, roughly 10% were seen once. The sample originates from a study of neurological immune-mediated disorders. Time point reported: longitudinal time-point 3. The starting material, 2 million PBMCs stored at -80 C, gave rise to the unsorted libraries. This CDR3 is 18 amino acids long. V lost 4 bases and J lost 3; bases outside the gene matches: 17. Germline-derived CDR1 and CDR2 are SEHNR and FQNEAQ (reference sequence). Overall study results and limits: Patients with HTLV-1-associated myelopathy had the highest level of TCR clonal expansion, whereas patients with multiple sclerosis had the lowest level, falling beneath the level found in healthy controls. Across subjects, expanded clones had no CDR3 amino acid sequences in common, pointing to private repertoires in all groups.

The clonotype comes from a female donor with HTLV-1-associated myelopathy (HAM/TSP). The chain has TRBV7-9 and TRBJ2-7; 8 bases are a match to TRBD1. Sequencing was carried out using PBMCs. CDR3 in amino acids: CASSSMSKDRAFFYEQYF. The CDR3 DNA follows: TGTGCCAGCAGCTCGATGAGTAAGGACAGGGCATTCTTCTACGAGCAGTACTTC.